The 30 T cell receptor beta chains given below trace back to one sample, sequenced in a study of vaccination effects on CD4 cells after COVID-19. The data were produced by immunoSEQ multiplex PCR, yet TCRdb's version contains in-frame clones alone and is incomplete. The sample contains 71,000 or so clones, around 76% of which appear only once. These TCRs' antigens remain unknown. Using viral peptide pools, the ViraFEST assay grew out antigen-specific CD4+ T cells prior to sequencing. The culture ran for approximately nine days before CD4+ T cells were isolated. Prior SARS-CoV-2 infection was absent in the vaccine recipients, as shown by negative nucleocapsid antibodies. The sample in question was CD4+ T cells from PBMCs cultured with HCoV-OC43 spike peptides, obtained before COVID-19 vaccination. The subset denotes: HCoV-OC43 spike overlapping peptide pool stimulation. The receptors were gathered from a human donor who received a COVID-19 vaccine.

In regard to this clone: This specimen includes other DNA sequences encoding the same CDR3. The chain combines TRBV19 with TRBJ2-1, with D possibly being TRBD1 (5 bases). With 8 bases removed from V and 0 bases from J, the gap between germline ends came to 11 bases. The CDR3 spans 14 residues. Per the germline V gene, CDR1 is LNHDA and CDR2 is SQIVND (reference sequence). This CDR3 is CASSRQSSYNEQFF. Written as DNA, the CDR3 is TGTGCCAGTTCCAGACAGAGCTCCTACAATGAGCAGTTCTTC.

The chain combines TRBV7-3 with TRBJ1-6; D possibly corresponds to TRBD1 (5 bases). This CDR3 spans 15 amino acids. Trimming left V 3 bases short and J 6 bases short, with 12 bases between. Germline V gene data show CDR1 as SGHTA and CDR2 as FQGTGA. This CDR3 is CASSLYTGLNSPLHF. The CDR3 bases are TGTGCCAGCAGCTTGTATACAGGCCTTAATTCACCCCTCCACTTT.

The chain uses TRBV10-3 and TRBJ2-5; maybe TRBD2 (6 bases). Trimming removed 6 bases from V and 2 bases from J, with 13 bases in between. CDR1 is ENHRY, CDR2 SYGVKD, per germline. The CDR3 runs 14 residues. The CDR3 DNA sequence: TGTGCCATCAGCCGCCCCGGGGGACAAGAGACCCAGTACTTC. It yields the protein CAISRPGGQETQYF.

The V call is TRBV24-1, the J call TRBJ2-1; possible D gene TRBD2, 5 bases. The CDR3 spans 14 residues. Per the germline V gene, CDR1 is KGHDR and CDR2 is SFDVKD. Trimming stripped 5 bases from V and 11 bases from J, with 18 bases between. The CDR3, as DNA: TGTGCCACCAGTGCCTCCGCGGGTATAGGTCAGCAGTTCTTC. Its protein is CATSASAGIGQQFF.

This clone has a handful of counts. One end of the junction does not line up with germline, which may come from a read error. The V gene is TRBV2, the J gene TRBJ2-5, with 11 bases fitting TRBD1. Germline assignment: CDR1 SNHLY and CDR2 FYNNEI. CDR3 length: 13 amino acids. In DNA, the CDR3 is TGTGCCAGCAGCCGGAATTCCGGGACAGGGGGTGACTTC. Residues: CASSRNSGTGGDF.

V and J are TRBV6-2 or TRBV6-3 and TRBJ1-2; 7 bases map to TRBD1. Germline V CDR1 and CDR2: MNHEY, SVGEGT. The CDR3 is 14 residues long. The J segment lost 6 bases and the V segment lost 1 base, leaving 5 bases of the junction unmatched. This chain's CDR3 is CASSYLAGGNGYTF. The CDR3 DNA is TGTGCCAGCAGTTACTTGGCAGGGGGTAATGGCTACACCTTC.

This rearrangement joins TRBV9 to TRBJ1-1, with 8 bases aligning to TRBD1. CDR1 and CDR2 (germline): SGDLS, YYNGEE. J gave up 3 bases and V 4 bases, and 5 bases lay outside the gene matches. CDR3 length: 14 residues. As DNA, the CDR3 is TGTGCCAGCAGCACGACACAGGGGGACACTGAAGCTTTCTTT. Its translation: CASSTTQGDTEAFF. The entire variable domain, with the rest obtained from reference TRBV9 and TRBJ1-1, is as follows: DSGVTQTPKHLITATGQRVTLRCSPRSGDLSVYWYQQSLDQGLQFLIQYYNGEERAKGNILERFSAQQFPDLHSELNLSSLELGDSALYFCASSTTQGDTEAFFGQGTRLTVV.

The gene calls are TRBV10-1 and TRBJ2-1; TRBD1 matches at 10 bases. V shed 8 bases and J 7 bases; nucleotides not matched to a gene: 8. The CDR3 runs 14 residues. Germline-derived CDR1 and CDR2 are WNHNN and SYGVQD (reference sequence). CDR3 region: CASVKDRGGNEQFF. CDR3 sequence (DNA): TGCGCCAGCGTAAAGGACAGGGGGGGAAATGAGCAGTTCTTC.

The genes are TRBV2 and TRBJ2-4; D not resolved. In germline, CDR1 is SNHLY, CDR2 FYNNEI. This CDR3 has 16 residues. V was pared by 2 bases and J by 1 base, with 12 bases between. The DNA of the CDR3 is TGTGCCAGCAGTGAAAGCGTGGTAGGGGCCAAAAACATTCAGTACTTC. As protein: CASSESVVGAKNIQYF.

J is TRBJ2-5 and V is TRBV11-3; tentative D call: TRBD1 (5 bases). From germline, CDR1 is SGHNT and CDR2 YENEEA. The CDR3 totals 13 residues. V was shortened by 1 base and J by 3 bases, with 6 bases between the two germline ends. The CDR3 region has the DNA TGTGCCAGCAGCTTAGGACAGAAAGAGACCCAGTACTTC. Encoded protein: CASSLGQKETQYF.

J is TRBJ2-6 and V is TRBV28, with D possibly being TRBD1 (6 bases). This CDR3 spans 17 amino acids. Trimming took 7 bases from V and 0 from J, leaving 16 bases between them. Germline V gives CDR1 MDHEN, CDR2 SYDVKM. CDR3 sequence reads: CASNLSGTNSGANVLTF. In DNA form, the CDR3 reads TGTGCCAGCAACCTATCCGGGACAAACTCTGGGGCCAACGTCCTGACTTTC. Based on the CDR3 plus reference TRBV28 and TRBJ2-6, the full variable domain is DVKVTQSSRYLVKRTGEKVFLECVQDMDHENMFWYRQDPGLGLRLIYFSYDVKMKEKGDIPEGYSVSREKKERFSLILESASTNQTSMYLCASNLSGTNSGANVLTFGAGSRLTVL.

This clone was seen just once. The rearrangement uses TRBV2 and TRBJ1-1; D unclear. Germline V gene sequence: CDR1 SNHLY, CDR2 FYNNEI. The CDR3 runs to 14 residues. With 5 bases removed from V and 0 bases from J, the gap between germline ends came to 10 bases. The chain's CDR3 is CASSWTELNTEAFF. The CDR3, as DNA: TGTGCCAGCAGTTGGACGGAGCTGAACACTGAAGCTTTCTTT.

The chain carries TRBV5-1 and TRBJ2-1; 8 bases are shared with TRBD2. This CDR3 is built from 16 residues. The J segment lost 8 bases and the V segment lost 0 bases, leaving 10 bases of the junction unmatched. The germline gives CDR1 SGHRS, CDR2 YFSETQ. Here the CDR3 reads CASSLEGLEPDDEQFF. DNA for the CDR3: TGCGCCAGCAGCTTGGAGGGACTAGAACCGGACGATGAGCAGTTCTTC. Filled out from reference TRBV5-1 and TRBJ2-1, the complete variable domain reads KAGVTQTPRYLIKTRGQQVTLSCSPISGHRSVSWYQQTPGQGLQFLFEYFSETQRNKGNFPGRFSGRQFSNSRSEMNVSTLELGDSALYLCASSLEGLEPDDEQFFGPGTRLTVL.

The chain recombines TRBV12-3 or TRBV12-4 with TRBJ1-1, with D possibly TRBD1 on 6 matching bases. Trimming stripped 6 bases from V and 7 bases from J, with 12 bases between. The CDR3 extends over 12 amino acids. The CDR3 sequence: CASRGQYSEAFF. CDR3 in DNA: TGTGCCAGCAGAGGACAGTACAGTGAAGCTTTCTTT.

This rearrangement joins TRBV11-2 to TRBJ2-5, with TRBD1 matching over 7 bases. V shed 4 bases, J shed 2 bases, and the junction held 7 bases outside the gene matches. The CDR3 has 15 amino acids. Germline values: CDR1 SGHAT, CDR2 FQNNGV. The CDR3 is CASSSLGQPQETQYF. CDR3 nucleotides: TGTGCCAGCAGCTCTTTGGGACAGCCTCAAGAGACCCAGTACTTC.

The chain has TRBV5-1 and TRBJ1-4; the D gene is possibly TRBD1 (6 bases). The CDR3 covers 15 residues. Per the germline V gene, CDR1 is SGHRS and CDR2 is YFSETQ. With 1 base removed from V and 5 bases from J, the gap between germline ends came to 12 bases. CDR3 sequence: CASSLITGPNEKLFF. DNA for the CDR3: TGCGCCAGCAGCTTGATCACAGGGCCAAATGAAAAACTGTTTTTT.

The count of this clone is one. The chain uses TRBV2 and TRBJ2-7; D is unresolved. CDR3 length: 15 residues. Germline CDR1 reads SNHLY; CDR2 reads FYNNEI. V lost 2 bases and J lost 2, with 13 bases in between. The CDR3 is CASSESQSPTYEQYV. DNA for the CDR3: TGTGCCAGCAGTGAAAGTCAGAGTCCCACCTACGAGCAGTACGTC.

The chain links TRBV24-1 to TRBJ1-4; TRBD1 is a possible D gene (5 bases). Germline V gene data show CDR1 as KGHDR and CDR2 as SFDVKD. The CDR3 extends over 15 amino acids. The V end lost 5 bases, the J end lost 5 bases, and 14 bases lay between the germline ends. The CDR3 sequence: CATSGGANENEKLFF. In DNA form, the CDR3 reads TGTGCCACCAGTGGCGGGGCGAACGAGAATGAAAAACTGTTTTTT.

This clone is a singleton in its sample. The genes are TRBV5-6 and TRBJ1-5; D possibly corresponds to TRBD1 (6 bases). CDR1 is SGHDT, CDR2 YYEEEE, per germline. The V and J ends lost 3 bases and 1 base respectively, with 14 bases between them. This CDR3 comprises 16 residues. The CDR3 nucleotides read TGTGCCAGCAGCTCAATGGGGGGCGTCAGCAATCAGCCCCAGCATTTT. This sequence encodes CASSSMGGVSNQPQHF.

This clone occurred once. The chain joins TRBV7-3 to TRBJ1-4; unclear D gene. CDR1 and CDR2 (germline): SGHTA, FQGTGA. The V end was cut by 1 base, the J end by 8 bases, with 14 bases between. The CDR3 sequence is 15 residues long. CDR3 bases: TGTGCCAGCAGCTTAATTGGAGCATACGGGGAAAAACTGTTTTTT. Encoded protein: CASSLIGAYGEKLFF.

The V call is TRBV24-1, the J call TRBJ2-2; weak D call: TRBD1 (5 bases). Germline lookup yields CDR1 KGHDR and CDR2 SFDVKD. The germline V and J ends were trimmed by 3 bases and 4 bases, with 8 bases remaining between them. The CDR3 contains 14 residues. The CDR3, as DNA: TGTGCCACCAGTGATAGCAGGGTCACCGGGGAGCTGTTTTTT. Translation: CATSDSRVTGELFF.

The rearrangement links TRBV30 to TRBJ1-4; possible D gene TRBD1, 6 bases. From germline, CDR1 is GTSNPN and CDR2 SVGIG (reference sequence). The CDR3 totals 15 residues. V was trimmed by 5 bases and J by 8 bases, leaving 21 bases between them. The CDR3 coding sequence is TGTGCCTGGGGGGGGCCACCCTCGCCGAGGGAAAAACTGTTTTTT. It is translated as CAWGGPPSPREKLFF.

This chain links TRBV7-9 with TRBJ1-1, with no clear D. Germline values: CDR1 SEHNR, CDR2 FQNEAQ (reference sequence). The CDR3 length is 15 residues. The germline V and J ends were trimmed by 1 base and 0 bases, with 9 bases remaining between them. The CDR3 bases are TGTGCCAGCAGCTTAGGTCTGGGTATGAACACTGAAGCTTTCTTT. Residues: CASSLGLGMNTEAFF.

The genes are TRBV30 and TRBJ2-3, with D tentatively TRBD2 (6 bases). The CDR3 length is 12 residues. Germline assignment: CDR1 GTSNPN and CDR2 SVGIG (reference sequence). V lost 2 bases, J lost 4 bases, and 7 bases lay in between. The CDR3 reads CAWSSGADTQYF. In nucleotides, the CDR3 is TGTGCCTGGAGTTCGGGGGCAGATACGCAGTATTTT.

This chain joins TRBV4-3 and TRBJ1-2, with D possibly being TRBD1 (6 bases). The CDR3 spans 14 residues. CDR1 is LGHNA, CDR2 YSLEER, per germline. Between the trimmed V and J ends, which lost 2 bases and 3 bases, there was a span of 10 bases. CDR3 bases: TGCGCCAGCAGCCAATTACAGGGCGACTATGGCTACACCTTC. Protein: CASSQLQGDYGYTF.

The V gene is TRBV2, the J gene TRBJ1-5, with D tentatively TRBD1 (5 bases). Germline loops: CDR1 SNHLY, CDR2 FYNNEI. This CDR3 has 13 amino acids. V lost 6 bases, J lost 5 bases, and 11 bases lay in between. The CDR3 bases are TGTGCCAGCAGAGCCATGGGGCATCAGCCCCAGCATTTT. Protein: CASRAMGHQPQHF.

CDR3 DNA sequence: TGTGCCAGTAGTATGAACAGGGTAGCCGTCTCTGGGGCCAACGTCCTGACTTTC. This translates into CASSMNRVAVSGANVLTF. The V call is TRBV19, the J call TRBJ2-6; D perhaps matches TRBD1 (6 bases). In germline, CDR1 is LNHDA, CDR2 SQIVND (reference sequence). The CDR3 length is 18 residues. Trimming took 3 bases from V and 0 from J, leaving 15 bases between them.

The chain links TRBV12-3 or TRBV12-4 to TRBJ2-7, with D maybe TRBD1 (7 bases). The CDR3 sequence is 13 residues long. With 4 bases removed from V and 6 bases from J, the gap between germline ends came to 13 bases. CDR3 protein: CASSSYRGGEQYV. The DNA for the CDR3 is TGTGCCAGCAGTTCGTACAGGGGAGGCGAGCAGTACGTC.

This clone turned up a few times. The chain employs TRBV2 and TRBJ1-1; no definite D call. The CDR3 spans 12 residues. Germline V gene data show CDR1 as SNHLY and CDR2 as FYNNEI. V lost 2 bases, J lost 6 bases, and 7 bases lay in between. DNA for the CDR3: TGTGCCAGCAGTGAACAGGAGGCTGAAGCTTTCTTT. This translates into CASSEQEAEAFF.

This chain uses TRBV7-7 with TRBJ2-5; TRBD2 matches 13 bases. V lost 5 bases, J lost 3 bases, and 3 bases stayed unmatched. Germline CDR1 and CDR2: SSHAT and FNYEAQ (reference sequence). The CDR3 consists of 15 residues. The CDR3 is CASSLGLAGEETQYF. The DNA for the CDR3 is TGTGCCAGCAGCCTCGGACTAGCGGGGGAAGAGACCCAGTACTTC.